This entry concerns a single T cell receptor (beta chain). Its antigen is unknown. The data originate from a study of shared clonotypes between healthy human individuals. Study findings and constraints: Sharing of clonotypes among donors was expected to vary with sequencing depth. The sampled material consisted only of blood, and tissue repertoires are likely to differ.

Deep was the level at which the assay was run. Data came from immunoSEQ multiplex PCR; TCRdb stores just in-frame clones and leaves some out. Of 450,000 to 500,000 clones listed, 81% are singletons. With 4 bases clipped from V and 7 bases from J, the junction kept 7 bases outside the gene matches. CDR3 length: 14 residues. Per germline, CDR1 SQVTM and CDR2 ANQGSEA. The chain is built from TRBV29-1 and TRBJ2-1, with 10 bases matching TRBD2. Sample: PBMCs. The source is a woman aged 40 to 55 in good health. Some clones in this sample may be carry-over from other donors' samples. CDR3 in DNA: TGCAGCGTTGCTAGCGGGAGCGTACGAAATGAGCAGTTCTTC. This encodes CSVASGSVRNEQFF.